These T cell receptor beta chains were read from a single sample in a study of blood T cell repertoires in COVID-19. Only in-frame clones appear in the TCRdb table, and some are missing; sequencing was by immunoSEQ multiplex PCR. The sample records approximately 54,000 clones, more than 80% being singletons. The material sequenced was peripheral blood. These receptors originate from a woman aged 55-70 years with acute or convalescent COVID-19. Each CDR3 is given without its conserved first and last residue.

TRBJ1-2 TRBV21-1 ASSRKGYGYT
TRBJ2-2 TRBV5-5 ASSFGSREGELF
TRBJ2-7 TRBV19 ASSVDRAGEQY
TRBJ2-5 TRBV4-1 ASSQDLGGGASETQY
TRBJ1-1 TRBV2 ASSSQGNTEAF
TRBJ1-2 TRBV14 ASSQVPSGSGGYT
TRBJ1-4 TRBV5-6 ASSLPGGPNEKLF
TRBJ1-1 TRBV10-3 AISGQGEDEAF
TRBJ2-1 TRBV28 ASSFPLGGSSGRRDEQF
TRBJ2-7 TRBV7-8 ASSVARDSSYEQY
TRBJ1-5 TRBV21-1 ASRAGQENNQPQH
TRBJ1-1 TRBV6-5 ASMSDTEAF
TRBJ2-3 TRBV4-2 ASSLSGGRTDTQY
TRBJ1-2 TRBV3-1/TRBV3-2 ASSQASGRYGYT
TRBJ2-1 TRBV27 ASRLYNEQF
TRBJ1-2 TRBV7-2 ASSLVADSLYGYT
TRBJ1-5 TRBV5-6 ASRSGTDVSWQPQH
TRBJ2-2 TRBV6-2/TRBV6-3 ASSKLESGELF
TRBJ2-7 TRBV23-1 ASTQGARGAVFYEQY
TRBJ1-5 TRBV7-9 ASSLGQGGGPQH